Presented here are 26 T cell receptor beta chains from one specimen sequenced in a study of cytotoxic CD8 clonotypes in ibrutinib-treated CLL. Data came from immunoSEQ multiplex PCR; TCRdb stores just in-frame clones and leaves some out. The table shows 120,000 to 150,000 clones, with 70% to 85% occurring only once. The input for sequencing was PBMCs, taken after 12 months of ibrutinib treatment. The receptors derive from a human donor with chronic lymphocytic leukemia.

The V call is TRBV19, the J call TRBJ1-1; 8 nucleotides line up with TRBD1. Trimming cost V 1 base and J 0 bases; bases outside gene matches: 4. Germline lookup yields CDR1 LNHDA and CDR2 SQIVND (reference sequence). The CDR3 totals 16 residues. As DNA, the CDR3 is TGTGCCAGTAGTATAGGACAGGGGCTGGTGAACACTGAAGCTTTCTTT. This gives the protein CASSIGQGLVNTEAFF.

This clone was detected only a few times. The rearrangement uses TRBV25-1 and TRBJ2-2; possible D gene TRBD2, 6 bases. The germline CDR1 and CDR2 sequences are MGHDK and SYGVNS. V was pared by 5 bases and J by 1 base, with 14 bases between. This CDR3 spans 16 amino acids. The CDR3 protein is CASSIRGTLNTGELFF. CDR3 nucleotide sequence: TGTGCCAGCAGTATCCGGGGGACCTTGAACACCGGGGAGCTGTTTTTT.

V and J are TRBV19 and TRBJ2-3; 10 positions agree with TRBD2. V lost 10 bases, J lost 4 bases, and 5 bases stayed unmatched. In germline, CDR1 is LNHDA, CDR2 SQIVND (reference sequence). CDR3 size: 13 residues. The CDR3: CATERGGADTQYF. CDR3 nucleotide sequence: TGTGCCACCGAGCGGGGGGGTGCAGATACGCAGTATTTT.

The chain recombines TRBV5-1 with TRBJ1-2, with 7 positions matching TRBD1. The germline CDR1 and CDR2 sequences are SGHRS and YFSETQ. This CDR3 contains 15 residues. After removal of 4 bases from V and 4 bases from J, the junction contained 10 bases not matched to a gene. The CDR3 DNA follows: TGCGCCAGCAGCGTTAACCGGGACAGCCTCTATGGCTACACCTTC. It translates to CASSVNRDSLYGYTF.

The chain has TRBV2 and TRBJ1-5, with D possibly TRBD1 on 5 matching bases. The CDR3 length is 13 residues. The V gene's germline CDR1 is SNHLY and CDR2 FYNNEI. V was pared by 8 bases and J by 7 bases, with 15 bases between. CDR3 in amino acids: CASARRDRQPQHF. CDR3 DNA: TGTGCCAGCGCTCGCAGGGACCGGCAGCCCCAGCATTTT.

The chain carries TRBV28 and TRBJ2-1; D is unclear. CDR3 length equals 12 residues. Trimming left V 2 bases short and J 7 bases short, with 6 bases between. Per germline, CDR1 MDHEN and CDR2 SYDVKM. The CDR3 region has the DNA TGTGCCAGCAGTTTAGTTGGGAATGAGCAGTTCTTC. Translating gives CASSLVGNEQFF.

The rearrangement joins TRBV27 to TRBJ2-7; D not certain. Looked up from germline, CDR1 is MNHEY and CDR2 is SMNVEV (reference sequence). The CDR3 contains 15 residues. Deletions cut 1 base from V and 5 bases from J, with 15 bases between. This CDR3 reads CASSLYGWSVDEQYF. CDR3 nucleotide sequence: TGTGCCAGCAGTTTATACGGGTGGTCTGTGGACGAGCAGTACTTC.

The CDR3 DNA follows: TGTGCCAGCAGTTACAAGGGAAACCAGCCCCAGCATTTT. Its protein is CASSYKGNQPQHF. The chain joins TRBV6-9 to TRBJ1-5, with unresolved D. The CDR3 runs 13 residues. Germline-derived CDR1 and CDR2 are MNHGY and SVAAGI. V lost 3 bases to trimming and J lost 7 bases, with 10 bases between them.

The chain uses TRBV29-1 and TRBJ2-1; the match to TRBD1 covers 10 bases. In germline, CDR1 is SQVTM, CDR2 ANQGSEA. The CDR3 length is 14 residues. Trimming cost V 7 bases and J 2 bases; bases outside gene matches: 5. The DNA for the CDR3 is TGCAGCGCACCGGGACAGGGGACCTACAATGAGCAGTTCTTC. This codes for CSAPGQGTYNEQFF.

CDR3 nucleotide sequence: TGTGCCAGCAGTGAACGGGACAGGGGCCCCTACGAGCAGTACTTC. Its translation: CASSERDRGPYEQYF. V usage is TRBV6-1 and J usage is TRBJ2-7; 10 bases match TRBD1. This CDR3 contains 15 residues. Germline CDR1 is MNHNS and CDR2 is SASEGT. Unmatched junction bases numbered 3, after V lost 2 bases and J lost 2 bases.

The genes are TRBV7-6 and TRBJ2-7; D is possibly TRBD1 (6 bases). The CDR3 is made up of 14 amino acids. Looked up from germline, CDR1 is SGHVS and CDR2 is FNYEAQ. Trimming shortened V by 0 bases and J by 4 bases, and 10 bases separated the two germline ends. Here the CDR3 DNA reads TGTGCCAGCAGCTTAGCGGCAGGGGATTACGAGCAGTACTTC. It yields the protein CASSLAAGDYEQYF.

This chain connects TRBV6-1 to TRBJ1-2; 7 nucleotides align to TRBD1. The CDR3 contains 15 residues. The germline V gene encodes CDR1 MNHNS and CDR2 SASEGT. J was trimmed by 5 bases and V by 2 bases; bases with no gene match: 8. CDR3: CASSESGRGGYGYTF. In DNA, the CDR3 is TGTGCCAGCAGTGAATCGGGCAGGGGGGGATATGGCTACACCTTC.

The chain carries TRBV28 and TRBJ1-5; 7 bases align to TRBD1. The ends lost 6 bases at V and 1 base at J; junction bases unmatched: 6. CDR3 size: 15 residues. CDR1 and CDR2 (germline): MDHEN, SYDVKM. The CDR3 DNA is TGTGCCAGCAGCGGAGGGGGCTTAAGCAATCAGCCCCAGCATTTT. Its protein product is CASSGGGLSNQPQHF.

Only one count was recorded for this clone. The J gene is TRBJ2-3, the V gene TRBV7-9; no reliable D call. The V gene's germline CDR1 is SEHNR and CDR2 FQNEAQ (reference sequence). This CDR3 spans 14 amino acids. Trimming stripped 6 bases from V and 2 bases from J, with 12 bases between. The CDR3 spells CASRYTDDTDTQYF. DNA of the CDR3: TGTGCCAGCAGGTATACGGACGACACAGATACGCAGTATTTT.

This rearrangement joins TRBV6-1 to TRBJ2-1; a weak D match, TRBD1 (5 bases). The CDR3 totals 15 residues. CDR1 MNHNS and CDR2 SASEGT come from the germline V gene. Trimming took 3 bases from V and 9 from J, leaving 18 bases between them. DNA of the CDR3: TGTGCCAGCAGTGATTCTGCGCGGACATTGTTTGAGCAGTTCTTC. This sequence encodes CASSDSARTLFEQFF.

This chain connects TRBV28 to TRBJ1-1; D might be TRBD1 (5 bases). Germline CDR1 is MDHEN and CDR2 is SYDVKM. V dropped 2 bases and J dropped 4 bases, with 8 bases sitting between them. This CDR3 comprises 13 residues. The CDR3 DNA sequence: TGTGCCAGCAGTTTACCAGGGAGCACTGAAGCTTTCTTT. It specifies CASSLPGSTEAFF.

V usage is TRBV6-4 and J usage is TRBJ2-2; D gene uncertain. V lost 6 bases and J lost 4, with 9 bases in between. This CDR3 comprises 13 residues. Germline V gives CDR1 MRHNA, CDR2 SNTAGT. The chain's CDR3 is CASRPTGTGELFF. CDR3 in DNA: TGTGCCAGCAGGCCCACGGGCACCGGGGAGCTGTTTTTT.

The gene calls are TRBV6-1 and TRBJ1-1; TRBD1 is a possible D gene (5 bases). Germline CDR1 reads MNHNS; CDR2 reads SASEGT. This CDR3 is 13 amino acids long. V shed 8 bases and J shed 1 base, with 11 bases lying between them. The CDR3 sequence is CASWTSWNTEAFF. Here the CDR3 DNA reads TGTGCCAGCTGGACATCGTGGAACACTGAAGCTTTCTTT.

The chain recombines TRBV5-1 with TRBJ1-1; D gene uncertain. The germline V gene has CDR1 SGHRS and CDR2 YFSETQ. CDR3 length: 16 amino acids. The V and J ends lost 0 bases and 2 bases respectively, with 14 bases between them. CDR3 amino acids: CASSLVDFGGNTEAFF. The CDR3 DNA sequence: TGCGCCAGCAGCTTGGTTGACTTTGGCGGTAACACTGAAGCTTTCTTT.

The genes are TRBV4-2 and TRBJ2-3, with D maybe TRBD2 (5 bases). Between the trimmed V and J ends, which lost 2 bases and 4 bases, there was a span of 13 bases. The CDR3 is 15 amino acids. Looked up from germline, CDR1 is LGHNA and CDR2 is YNFKEQ. CDR3 sequence (DNA): TGTGCCAGCAGCCAAAACCTAGCAGTCCCAGATACGCAGTATTTT. As protein: CASSQNLAVPDTQYF.

The J gene is TRBJ2-1, the V gene TRBV7-2; 8 bases align to TRBD2. The V and J ends lost 3 bases and 8 bases, in that order; junction bases with no gene match: 9. The CDR3 is made up of 15 amino acids. Germline loops: CDR1 SGHTA, CDR2 FQGNSA. The CDR3 sequence: CASSFGLAGGYEQFF. DNA for the CDR3: TGTGCCAGCAGCTTCGGACTAGCCGGCGGATATGAGCAGTTCTTC.

The V and J genes are TRBV5-1 and TRBJ2-3, with D possibly being TRBD1 (6 bases). From germline, CDR1 is SGHRS and CDR2 YFSETQ. The germline V and J ends were trimmed by 4 bases and 1 base, with 10 bases remaining between them. The CDR3 spans 14 residues. CDR3: CASSPRTGTDTQYF. In nucleotides, the CDR3 is TGCGCCAGCAGCCCACGGACAGGCACAGATACGCAGTATTTT.

A single count supports this clone. V is TRBV7-9 and J is TRBJ1-3; D uncertain. Germline lookup yields CDR1 SEHNR and CDR2 FQNEAQ (reference sequence). This CDR3 is 12 amino acids long. The V end was cut by 5 bases, the J end by 0 bases, with 2 bases between. DNA of the CDR3: TGTGCCAGCAGCCGCTCTGGAAACACCATATATTTT. This sequence encodes CASSRSGNTIYF.

This chain uses TRBV25-1 with TRBJ1-4; D is perhaps TRBD1 (5 bases). CDR3 size: 14 residues. Germline V gives CDR1 MGHDK, CDR2 SYGVNS. V lost 5 bases to trimming and J lost 5 bases, with 12 bases between them. The CDR3 protein is CASSIGGSNEKLFF. The CDR3 DNA is TGTGCCAGCAGTATCGGGGGATCGAATGAAAAACTGTTTTTT.

In its sample, this clone was seen a few times. The J gene is TRBJ2-5, the V gene TRBV2, with no clear D. The CDR3 totals 13 residues. The germline V gene has CDR1 SNHLY and CDR2 FYNNEI. Trimming took 7 bases from V and 7 from J, leaving 16 bases between them. For the CDR3, the DNA is TGTGCCAGCAAACTTGACACCCTGGCGACCCAGTACTTC. It encodes CASKLDTLATQYF.

The CDR3 loop is CASSNGQGSDEQYF. For the CDR3, the DNA is TGTGCCAGCAGCAATGGACAGGGTTCGGACGAGCAGTACTTC. The V and J genes are TRBV7-9 and TRBJ2-7, with 8 nucleotides matching TRBD1. Germline lookup yields CDR1 SEHNR and CDR2 FQNEAQ (reference sequence). Trimming took 5 bases from V and 5 from J; bases not matched to a gene: 8. The CDR3 has 14 amino acids.